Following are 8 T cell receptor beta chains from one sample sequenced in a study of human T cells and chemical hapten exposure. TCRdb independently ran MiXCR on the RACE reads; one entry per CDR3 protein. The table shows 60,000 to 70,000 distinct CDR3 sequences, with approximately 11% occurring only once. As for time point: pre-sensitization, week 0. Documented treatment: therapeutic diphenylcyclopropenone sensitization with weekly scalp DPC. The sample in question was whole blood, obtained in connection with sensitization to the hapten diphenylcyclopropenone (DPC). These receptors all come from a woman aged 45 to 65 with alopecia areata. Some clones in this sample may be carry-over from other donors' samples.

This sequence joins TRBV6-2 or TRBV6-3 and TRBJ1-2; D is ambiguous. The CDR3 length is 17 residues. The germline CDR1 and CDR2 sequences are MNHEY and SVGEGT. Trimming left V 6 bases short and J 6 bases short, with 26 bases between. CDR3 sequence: CASSPNPYIVVNDGYTF. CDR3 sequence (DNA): TGTGCCAGCAGCCCGAATCCGTACATCGTGGTGAACGATGGCTACACCTTC.

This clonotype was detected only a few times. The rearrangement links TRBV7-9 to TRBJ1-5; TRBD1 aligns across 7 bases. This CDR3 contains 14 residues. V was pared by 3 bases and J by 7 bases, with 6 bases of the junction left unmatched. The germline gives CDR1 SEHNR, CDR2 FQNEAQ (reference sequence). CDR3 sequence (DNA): TGTGCCAGCAGCTTCGGACAGGTGGACCAGCCCCAGCATTTT. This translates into CASSFGQVDQPQHF.

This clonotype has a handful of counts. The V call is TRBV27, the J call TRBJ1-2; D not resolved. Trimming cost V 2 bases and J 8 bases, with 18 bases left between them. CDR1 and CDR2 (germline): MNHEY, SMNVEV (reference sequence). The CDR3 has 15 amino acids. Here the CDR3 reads CASSLLVGTASGYTF. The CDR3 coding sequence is TGTGCCAGCAGTTTACTCGTCGGAACAGCAAGCGGCTACACCTTC.

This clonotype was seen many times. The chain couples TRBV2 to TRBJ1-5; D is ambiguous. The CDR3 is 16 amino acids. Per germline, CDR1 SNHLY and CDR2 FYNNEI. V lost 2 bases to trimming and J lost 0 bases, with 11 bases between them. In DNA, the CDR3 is TGTGCCAGCAGTGAAATGGCAGATTATAGCAATCAGCCCCAGCATTTT. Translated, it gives CASSEMADYSNQPQHF.

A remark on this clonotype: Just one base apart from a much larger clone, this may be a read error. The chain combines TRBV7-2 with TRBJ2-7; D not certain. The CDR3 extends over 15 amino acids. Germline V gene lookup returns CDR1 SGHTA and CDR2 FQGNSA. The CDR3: CASSLEYGSSNEQYF. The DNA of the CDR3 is TGTGCCAGCAGTCTAGAGTACGGTAGCTCCAACGAGCAGTACTTC.

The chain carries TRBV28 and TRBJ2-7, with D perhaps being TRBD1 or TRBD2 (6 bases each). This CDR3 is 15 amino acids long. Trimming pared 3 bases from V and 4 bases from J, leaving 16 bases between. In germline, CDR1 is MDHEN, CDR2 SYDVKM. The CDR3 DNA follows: TGTGCCAGCAGTTTTGCGGGACAATCGGCTTACGAGCAGTACTTC. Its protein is CASSFAGQSAYEQYF.

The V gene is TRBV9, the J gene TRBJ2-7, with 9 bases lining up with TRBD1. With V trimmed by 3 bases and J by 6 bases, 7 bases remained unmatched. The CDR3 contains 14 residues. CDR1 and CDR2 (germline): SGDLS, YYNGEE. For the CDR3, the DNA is TGTGCCAGCAGCGGCCGGGACAGGGTGTCCGAGCAGTACTTC. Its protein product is CASSGRDRVSEQYF.

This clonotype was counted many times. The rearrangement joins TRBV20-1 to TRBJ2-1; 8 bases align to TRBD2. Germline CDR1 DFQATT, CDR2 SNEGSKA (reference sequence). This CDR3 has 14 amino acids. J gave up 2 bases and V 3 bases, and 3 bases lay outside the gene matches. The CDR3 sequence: CSASTGGAYNEQFF. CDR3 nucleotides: TGCAGTGCTAGTACCGGGGGGGCCTACAATGAGCAGTTCTTC.